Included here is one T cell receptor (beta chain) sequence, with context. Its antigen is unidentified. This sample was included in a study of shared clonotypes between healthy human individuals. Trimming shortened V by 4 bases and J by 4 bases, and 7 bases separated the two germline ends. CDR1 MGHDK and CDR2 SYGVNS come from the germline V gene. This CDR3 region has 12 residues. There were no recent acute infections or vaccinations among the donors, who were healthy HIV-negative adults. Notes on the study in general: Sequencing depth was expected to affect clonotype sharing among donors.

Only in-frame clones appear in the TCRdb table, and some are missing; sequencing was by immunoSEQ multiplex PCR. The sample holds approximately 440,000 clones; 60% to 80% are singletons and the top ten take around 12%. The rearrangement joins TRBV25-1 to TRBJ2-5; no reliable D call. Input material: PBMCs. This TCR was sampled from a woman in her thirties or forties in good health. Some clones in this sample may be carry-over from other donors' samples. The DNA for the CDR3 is TGTGCCAGCAGTGTGAGGATAGAGACCCAGTACTTC. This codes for CASSVRIETQYF.